The 3 T cell receptor beta chains below all came from one sample that was sequenced in a study of control samples from healthy donors and cancer patients. The table came from immunoSEQ multiplex PCR; TCRdb's copy has only in-frame clones and leaves some out. The sample lists 100,000 or so clones, under 90% occurring once. The sequencing input was blood. These receptors originate from a woman between 45 and 65 years old in good health.

The V call is TRBV6-5, the J call TRBJ1-1; the D is unclear. This CDR3 comprises 15 residues. V lost 6 bases and J 4 bases, leaving 18 bases between the germline ends. Germline V CDR1 and CDR2: MNHEY, SVGAGI. The CDR3 loop reads CASRVGRVTITEAFF. The CDR3 DNA sequence: TGTGCCAGCAGAGTAGGCCGGGTGACGATCACTGAAGCTTTCTTT.

This rearrangement joins TRBV4-3 to TRBJ2-7; D remains unclear. V lost 1 base and J 1 base, leaving 5 bases between the germline ends. The CDR3 totals 13 residues. Germline lookup yields CDR1 LGHNA and CDR2 YSLEER. The CDR3 DNA reads as TGCGCCAGCAGCCAAGCACGTTCCTACGAGCAGTACTTC. Residues: CASSQARSYEQYF.

The chain has TRBV7-2 and TRBJ2-1; 7 positions agree with TRBD1. CDR3 size: 15 residues. CDR1 and CDR2 (germline): SGHTA, FQGNSA. Trimming removed 1 base from V and 2 bases from J; junction bases left unmatched: 2. The CDR3 DNA reads TGTGCCAGCAGCTTAGTACAGGGGACCTACAATGAGCAGTTCTTC. It specifies CASSLVQGTYNEQFF.